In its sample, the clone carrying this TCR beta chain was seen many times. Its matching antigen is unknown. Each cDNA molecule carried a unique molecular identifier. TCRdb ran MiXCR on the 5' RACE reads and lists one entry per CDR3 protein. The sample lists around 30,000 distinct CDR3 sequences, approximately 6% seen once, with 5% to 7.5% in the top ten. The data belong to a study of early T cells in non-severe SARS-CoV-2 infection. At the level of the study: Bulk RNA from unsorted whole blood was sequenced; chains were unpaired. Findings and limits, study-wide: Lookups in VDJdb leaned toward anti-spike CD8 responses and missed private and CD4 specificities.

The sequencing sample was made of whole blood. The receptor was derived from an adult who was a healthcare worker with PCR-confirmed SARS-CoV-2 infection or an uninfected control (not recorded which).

The CDR3, as DNA: TGTGCCAGCAAGTCGCGGACAGGGCACAATGAGCAGTTCTTC. Amino acid sequence: CASKSRTGHNEQFF. This chain joins TRBV2 and TRBJ2-1, with 8 positions matching TRBD1. V trimming: 7 bases; J trimming: 5 bases; junction bases outside the gene matches: 7. The germline gives CDR1 SNHLY, CDR2 FYNNEI. The CDR3 is 14 residues long.